These T cell receptor beta chains were read from a single sample in a study of blood T cell repertoires in COVID-19. Clones were sequenced by immunoSEQ multiplex PCR, and TCRdb holds only the in-frame ones, with some missing. The sample includes fewer than 350,000 clones, 70% to 90% seen only once; the top ten take over 2%. The sequenced sample consisted of PBMCs or T cells enriched from blood (not recorded which). The receptors come from a man aged 25 to 40 who had recovered from COVID-19. Both conserved end residues are part of each CDR3. D genes are given only for firm matches. Rows may omit the clone size; those that give it use once, few, many or a size class.

J,V,D,size,CDR3,DNA
TRBJ1-3,TRBV19,TRBD1,-,CASRQGAAGNTIYF,TGTGCCAGTAGGCAGGGGGCCGCTGGAAACACCATATATTTT
TRBJ1-5,TRBV30,-,-,CAWSHQGNQPQHF,TGTGCCTGGTCTCATCAGGGGAATCAGCCCCAGCATTTT
TRBJ2-1,TRBV7-3,TRBD2,-,CASSLMRGARGEQFF,TGTGCCAGCAGCTTGATGCGGGGGGCCCGGGGTGAGCAGTTCTTC
TRBJ2-1,TRBV4-1,TRBD2,-,CASSQDLGTSISSYNEQFF,TGCGCCAGCAGCCAAGATCTTGGGACTAGTATTTCTTCGTACAATGAGCAGTTCTTC
TRBJ2-6,TRBV10-1,-,-,CATPKTECGANVLTF,TGCGCCACCCCAAAGACTGAATGTGGGGCCAACGTCCTGACTTTC
TRBJ1-3,TRBV5-1,-,-,CASSLGESGNTIYF,TGCGCCAGCAGCTTAGGAGAGTCTGGAAACACCATATATTTT
TRBJ2-7,TRBV6-5,TRBD1,-,CASSPTGVEQYF,TGTGCCAGCAGCCCGACAGGGGTAGAGCAGTACTTC
TRBJ1-2,TRBV7-9,TRBD1,-,CASSARGRYYGYTF,TGTGCCAGCTCGGCCAGGGGGAGATACTATGGCTACACCTTC
TRBJ1-3,TRBV4-3,-,once,CASSQDVGEAVNTIYF,TGCGCCAGCAGCCAAGATGTCGGGGAGGCGGTAAACACCATATATTTT
TRBJ2-1,TRBV3-1/TRBV3-2,TRBD1,-,CASSPRDRYNEQFF,TGTGCCAGCAGCCCCCGGGACAGGTACAATGAGCAGTTCTTC
TRBJ1-2,TRBV4-1,-,-,CASSRSWGVGYGYTF,TGCGCCAGCAGCCGGTCCTGGGGGGTGGGATATGGCTACACCTTC
TRBJ1-4,TRBV3-1/TRBV3-2,-,-,CASSQGGNEKLFF,TGTGCCAGCAGCCAGGGAGGAAATGAAAAACTGTTTTTT
TRBJ1-3,TRBV6-5,TRBD1,-,CASSYGTGPGNTIYF,TGTGCCAGCAGTTACGGGACAGGGCCTGGAAACACCATATATTTT
TRBJ1-2,TRBV5-6,TRBD1,-,CASSFIYRGDGYTF,TGTGCCAGCAGCTTCATATACAGGGGTGATGGCTACACCTTC
TRBJ1-6,TRBV5-4,-,-,CASSWGTDIPLHF,TGTGCCAGCAGCTGGGGGACTGACATCCCCCTCCACTTT
TRBJ2-4,TRBV18,TRBD2,-,CASSPPSTSGKNIQYF,TGTGCCAGCTCACCACCTTCTACTAGCGGGAAAAACATTCAGTACTTC